The 17 T cell receptor beta chains below come from one sample, sequenced in a study of T cell responses to AZD1222 COVID-19 vaccine. The assay was immunoSEQ multiplex PCR, and TCRdb's table has in-frame clones only and misses some. The sample contains nearly 90,000 clones, 70% to 90% of which appear only once. This specimen consisted of peripheral blood, obtained 28 days after the second AZD1222 dose. The receptors derive from an adult who received the AZD1222 COVID-19 vaccine.

J is TRBJ1-3 and V is TRBV5-1; a possible D gene is TRBD1 (5 bases). V was cut by 2 bases and J by 4 bases, with 19 bases left in between. Germline V gene lookup returns CDR1 SGHRS and CDR2 YFSETQ. The CDR3 totals 17 residues. The DNA of the CDR3 is TGCGCCAGCAGCTTTTCAGGGTCCGCTTTTGCAGGAAACACCATATATTTT. Translating it yields CASSFSGSAFAGNTIYF.

CDR3 coding DNA: TGTGCCAGCTCACCATGGGACAGGAGTCCGGGCACCGGGGAGCTGTTTTTT. Protein product: CASSPWDRSPGTGELFF. This chain joins TRBV18 and TRBJ2-2; 8 bases align to TRBD1. This CDR3 spans 17 amino acids. Germline CDR1 is KGHSH and CDR2 is LQKENI. V was clipped by 2 bases and J by 4 bases; unmatched bases: 9.

The chain recombines TRBV21-1 with TRBJ2-1; TRBD1, the table's D call, lacks a check against the DNA. TRBV21-1 is recorded as a pseudogene. The CDR3 has 20 amino acids. CDR3 region: CASSKVEAWHRDRGGDEQFF. CDR3 DNA: TGTGCCAGCAGCAAAGTGGAGGCATGGCACCGGGACAGGGGAGGCGATGAGCAGTTCTTC.

This rearrangement joins TRBV6-1 to TRBJ1-1; weak D call: TRBD1 (6 bases). CDR1 and CDR2 from the germline V gene are MNHNS and SASEGT. CDR3 length: 17 residues. Trimming left V 2 bases short and J 1 base short, with 17 bases between. Written as DNA, the CDR3 is TGTGCCAGCAGTGAATATTTAGGGGGGGAGGGGAACACTGAAGCTTTCTTT. Residues: CASSEYLGGEGNTEAFF.

The CDR3 loop is CATSQWRGQPQHF. CDR3 coding DNA: TGTGCCACCTCCCAATGGAGGGGTCAGCCCCAGCATTTT. V gene TRBV6-5 combines with J gene TRBJ1-5, with D possibly TRBD1 on 5 matching bases. The germline CDR1 and CDR2 sequences are MNHEY and SVGAGI. CDR3 length: 13 amino acids. The V and J ends lost 10 bases and 6 bases respectively, with 16 bases between them.

This chain connects TRBV4-1 to TRBJ1-2; no clear D. CDR3 size: 14 residues. Between the trimmed V and J ends, which lost 3 bases and 0 bases, there was a span of 8 bases. CDR1 is MGHRA, CDR2 YSYEKL, per germline. The CDR3 spells CASSQSQSNYGYTF. CDR3 nucleotides: TGCGCCAGCAGCCAGTCACAATCTAACTATGGCTACACCTTC.

This clone was counted ten times or more. The genes are TRBV30 and TRBJ2-2; D remains ambiguous. Trimming pared 3 bases from V and 6 bases from J, leaving 5 bases between. CDR1 GTSNPN and CDR2 SVGIG come from the germline V gene (reference sequence). The CDR3 runs 11 residues. CDR3 sequence reads: CAWSASGELFF. DNA for the CDR3: TGTGCCTGGAGCGCGTCCGGGGAGCTGTTTTTT.

The CDR3 nucleotides read TGTGCCAGCAGCTTAGGGAGACAGCTAAATCAGCCCCAGCATTTT. Protein sequence: CASSLGRQLNQPQHF. V gene TRBV7-9 combines with J gene TRBJ1-5; TRBD1 might be the D (5 bases). Germline V gene sequence: CDR1 SEHNR, CDR2 FQNEAQ (reference sequence). The V and J ends lost 1 base and 4 bases respectively, with 11 bases between them. There are 15 residues in the CDR3.

The sample holds a few counts of this clone. The chain's CDR3 is CASSYSSGGSGAFF. CDR3 DNA: TGTGCCAGCAGTTACTCGAGCGGAGGGAGTGGAGCTTTCTTT. The chain uses TRBV6-5 and TRBJ1-1; no reliable D call. The CDR3 runs to 14 residues. Germline V gene data show CDR1 as MNHEY and CDR2 as SVGAGI. V dropped 0 bases and J dropped 10 bases, with 15 bases sitting between them.

The chain joins TRBV5-6 to TRBJ1-3; the D is unclear. This CDR3 is built from 15 residues. Trimming took 1 base from V and 0 from J, leaving 8 bases between them. CDR1 is SGHDT and CDR2 is YYEEEE in the germline V gene. The CDR3 nucleotides read TGTGCCAGCAGCTTGTATCAGGCCTCTGGAAACACCATATATTTT. This sequence encodes CASSLYQASGNTIYF.

V is TRBV6-2 or TRBV6-3 and J is TRBJ2-7; maybe TRBD1 (5 bases). Trimming removed 5 bases at V and 0 bases at J, with 17 bases between. Germline V CDR1 and CDR2: MNHEY, SVGEGT. CDR3 length: 16 residues. DNA of the CDR3: TGTGCCAGCAGTCAGGTAGTTGGGGCCAGCTCCTACGAGCAGTACTTC. It translates to CASSQVVGASSYEQYF.

V usage is TRBV2 and J usage is TRBJ2-1, with unresolved D. V was cut by 8 bases and J by 7 bases, with 6 bases left in between. Germline V lookup: CDR1 SNHLY, CDR2 FYNNEI. The CDR3 covers 10 residues. The CDR3 DNA reads TGTGCCAGCGGGCGTAATGAGCAGTTCTTC. It yields the protein CASGRNEQFF. The full variable domain, rest sourced from reference TRBV2 and TRBJ2-1, is EPEVTQTPSHQVTQMGQEVILRCVPISNHLYFYWYRQILGQKVEFLVSFYNNEISEKSEIFDDQFSVERPDGSNFTLKIRSTKLEDSAMYFCASGRNEQFFGPGTRLTVL.

The chain couples TRBV19 to TRBJ1-5, with D hard to call. Trimming left V 3 bases short and J 5 bases short, with 14 bases between. This CDR3 region has 15 residues. Germline V CDR1 and CDR2: LNHDA, SQIVND (reference sequence). CDR3 nucleotides: TGTGCCAGTAGTATTGGGTCCGGGAGCCATCAGCCCCAGCATTTT. The encoded protein is CASSIGSGSHQPQHF.

The V gene is TRBV19, the J gene TRBJ2-3; 16 nucleotides align to TRBD2. CDR3 size: 15 residues. V gave up 9 bases and J gave up 5 bases; unmatched junction bases: 5. CDR1 and CDR2 (germline): LNHDA, SQIVND (reference sequence). This chain's CDR3 is CASGTSGGALDTQYF. The CDR3, as DNA: TGTGCCAGCGGGACTAGCGGGGGGGCCTTAGATACGCAGTATTTT.

The chain is built from TRBV6-5 and TRBJ1-4, with unresolved D. CDR1 and CDR2 (germline): MNHEY, SVGAGI. V lost 2 bases to trimming and J lost 4 bases, with 5 bases between them. CDR3 length equals 13 residues. The CDR3 sequence is CASSYRVNEKLFF. CDR3 nucleotide sequence: TGTGCCAGCAGTTACAGGGTTAATGAAAAACTGTTTTTT.

The chain carries TRBV9 and TRBJ2-7; 7 nucleotides align to TRBD2. The CDR3 runs to 14 residues. After removal of 4 bases from V and 1 base from J, the junction contained 5 bases not matched to a gene. CDR1 SGDLS and CDR2 YYNGEE come from the germline V gene. This CDR3 is CASSRDYGSYEQYF. In DNA, the CDR3 is TGTGCCAGCAGCCGGGACTACGGATCCTACGAGCAGTACTTC.

This chain connects TRBV21-1 to TRBJ2-3; the table gives TRBD2 as D, unverified against the DNA. TRBV21-1 is flagged as a pseudogene. The length of the CDR3 is 14 residues. CDR3: CASSNPRTSRTQYF. Here the CDR3 DNA reads TGTGCCAGCAGCAACCCCCGGACTTCGCGTACGCAGTATTTT.